This T cell receptor (beta chain) was sequenced in a study of T-cell memory formation after mild COVID-19. On the study more broadly: The TCR clusters were mostly specific to one donor. Study-wide findings and caveats: Contracting clones localized mainly to CM and EM when CD4+ and mainly to EMRA when CD8+.

This clonotype has just a few counts. The antigen remains unidentified. Researchers used 5'RACE with constant-segment primers to make TCR alpha and TCR beta cDNA libraries that carry sample barcodes and UMIs. TCRdb processed the 5' RACE reads anew with MiXCR; each CDR3 protein has one entry. The table includes fewer than 550,000 distinct CDR3 sequences, around 20% detected once. Germline-derived CDR1 and CDR2 are KGHDR and SFDVKD. J was trimmed by 3 bases and V by 6 bases; bases with no gene match: 4. CDR3 size: 14 residues. The sample consisted of PBMCs or a T cell subset sorted from them (not recorded which). This TCR was recovered from an adult woman who had mild COVID-19 (a few samples of this study predate the infection). Cell type and time point are not known. The chain combines TRBV24-1 with TRBJ2-3, with 8 positions matching TRBD1. The CDR3 is CATSPRTGTDTQYF. CDR3 in DNA: TGTGCCACCAGTCCCCGGACAGGGACAGATACGCAGTATTTT.